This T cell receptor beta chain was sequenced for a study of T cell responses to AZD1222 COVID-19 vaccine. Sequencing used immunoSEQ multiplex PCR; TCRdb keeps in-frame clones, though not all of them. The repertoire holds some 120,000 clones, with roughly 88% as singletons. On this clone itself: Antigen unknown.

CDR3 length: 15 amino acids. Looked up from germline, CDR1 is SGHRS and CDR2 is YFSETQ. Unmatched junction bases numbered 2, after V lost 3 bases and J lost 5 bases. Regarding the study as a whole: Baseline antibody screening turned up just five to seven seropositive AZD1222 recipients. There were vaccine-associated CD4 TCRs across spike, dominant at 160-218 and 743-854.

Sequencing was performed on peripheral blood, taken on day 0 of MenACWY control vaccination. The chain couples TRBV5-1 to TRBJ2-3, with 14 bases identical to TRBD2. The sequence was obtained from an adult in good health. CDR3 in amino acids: CASSSGLAGVDTQYF. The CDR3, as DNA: TGCGCCAGCAGCTCGGGACTAGCGGGAGTAGATACGCAGTATTTT.